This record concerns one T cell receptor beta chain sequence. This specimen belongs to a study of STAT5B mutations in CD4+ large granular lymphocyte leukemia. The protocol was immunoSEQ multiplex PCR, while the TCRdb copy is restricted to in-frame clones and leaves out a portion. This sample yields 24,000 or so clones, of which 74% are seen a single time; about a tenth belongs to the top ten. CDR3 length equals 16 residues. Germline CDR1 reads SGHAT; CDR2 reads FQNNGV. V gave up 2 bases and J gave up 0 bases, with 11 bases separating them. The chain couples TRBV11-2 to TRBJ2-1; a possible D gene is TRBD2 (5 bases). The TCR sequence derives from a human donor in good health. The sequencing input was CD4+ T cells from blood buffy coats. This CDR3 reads CASSLNPGISYNEQFF. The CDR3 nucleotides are TGTGCCAGCAGCTTAAATCCGGGGATCTCCTACAATGAGCAGTTCTTC. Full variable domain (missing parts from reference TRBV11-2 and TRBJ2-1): EAGVAQSPRYKIIEKRQSVAFWCNPISGHATLYWYQQILGQGPKLLIQFQNNGVVDDSQLPKDRFSAERLKGVDSTLKIQPAKLEDSAVYLCASSLNPGISYNEQFFGPGTRLTVL.